This TCR beta chain is drawn from a study of molecular identifiers for immune sequencing clone quantification. Whole-study results and caveats: For highly expanded clones, sizes could be underestimated when identical TCR molecules share a barcode.

Libraries for naive CD8 T cells, which were made from 20,000 to 1,000,000 sorted cells, drew on 10%, 30% or 50% of the RNA. Naive CD8 T cells, phenotype CD8+CD4-CCR7+CD45RA+, were sorted. The bulk TCR libraries were made with methods described before and with listed TCR primers. TCRdb reanalysed the PCR reads using MiXCR and keeps one entry per CDR3 protein. The sample shows approximately 590,000 distinct CDR3 sequences, about 25% of them seen only once. In its sample, this clonotype was seen a few times. Its target is not known. This clonotype was obtained from a human donor in good health. Some libraries in this study had Jurkat cell RNA spiked in. The material sequenced was naive CD8+ T cells from blood, with Jurkat cell RNA spiked in. Subset described: FACS-sorted CD8+CD4-CCR7+CD45RA+ naive T cells.

The CDR3 nucleotides read TGCAGTGCTAGACCCGTGGGAGGCGGGGAGACCCAGTACTTC. Translating it yields CSARPVGGGETQYF. The chain is built from TRBV20-1 and TRBJ2-5, with D perhaps TRBD2 (6 bases). Trimming cost V 2 bases and J 5 bases, with 15 bases left between them. Per the germline V gene, CDR1 is DFQATT and CDR2 is SNEGSKA (reference sequence). CDR3 length: 14 residues.